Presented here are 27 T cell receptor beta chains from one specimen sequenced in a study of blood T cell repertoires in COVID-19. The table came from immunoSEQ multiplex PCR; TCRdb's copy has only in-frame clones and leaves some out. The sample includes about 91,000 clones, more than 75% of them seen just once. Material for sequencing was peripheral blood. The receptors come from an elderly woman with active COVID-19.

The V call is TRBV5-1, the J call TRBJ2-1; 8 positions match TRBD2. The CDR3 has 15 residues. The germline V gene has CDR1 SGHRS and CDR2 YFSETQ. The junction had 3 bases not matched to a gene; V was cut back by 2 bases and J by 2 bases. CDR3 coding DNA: TGCGCCAGCAGCTTCCTAGCGGGTACCTACAATGAGCAGTTCTTC. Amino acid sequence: CASSFLAGTYNEQFF.

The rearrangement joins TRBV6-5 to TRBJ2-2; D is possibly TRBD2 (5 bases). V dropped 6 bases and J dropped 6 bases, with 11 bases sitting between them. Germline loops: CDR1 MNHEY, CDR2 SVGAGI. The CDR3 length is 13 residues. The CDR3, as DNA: TGTGCCAGCAGCCGGCCGAGGGCCGGGGAGCTGTTTTTT. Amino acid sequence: CASSRPRAGELFF.

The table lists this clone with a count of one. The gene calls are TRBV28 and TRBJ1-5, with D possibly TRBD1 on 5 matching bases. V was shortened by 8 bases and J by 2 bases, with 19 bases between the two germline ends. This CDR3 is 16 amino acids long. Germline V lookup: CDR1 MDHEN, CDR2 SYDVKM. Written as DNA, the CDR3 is TGTGCCAGCGCGACACCCCGCGGGGGAGGCAATCAGCCCCAGCATTTT. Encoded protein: CASATPRGGGNQPQHF.

Written as DNA, the CDR3 is TGTGCCAGCAGTCCGACTAGACACCAAGAGACCCAGTACTTC. The encoded protein is CASSPTRHQETQYF. V gene TRBV6-5 combines with J gene TRBJ2-5; D might be TRBD2 (6 bases). The CDR3 spans 14 residues. Germline CDR1 reads MNHEY; CDR2 reads SVGAGI. The V gene lost 5 bases and the J gene lost 0 bases, with 10 bases spanning the gap.

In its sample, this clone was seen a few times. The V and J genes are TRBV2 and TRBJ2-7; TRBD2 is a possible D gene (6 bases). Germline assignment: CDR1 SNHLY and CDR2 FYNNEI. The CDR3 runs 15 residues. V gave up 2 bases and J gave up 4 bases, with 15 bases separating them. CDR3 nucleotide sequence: TGTGCCAGCAGTGAAATCCTAGCGACATCTTACGAGCAGTACTTC. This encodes CASSEILATSYEQYF.

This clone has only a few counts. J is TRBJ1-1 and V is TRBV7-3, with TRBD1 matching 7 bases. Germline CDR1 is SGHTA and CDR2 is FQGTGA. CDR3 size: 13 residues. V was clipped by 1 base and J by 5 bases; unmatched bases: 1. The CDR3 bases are TGTGCCAGCAGCTTAAACAGGGGAACTGAAGCTTTCTTT. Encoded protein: CASSLNRGTEAFF.

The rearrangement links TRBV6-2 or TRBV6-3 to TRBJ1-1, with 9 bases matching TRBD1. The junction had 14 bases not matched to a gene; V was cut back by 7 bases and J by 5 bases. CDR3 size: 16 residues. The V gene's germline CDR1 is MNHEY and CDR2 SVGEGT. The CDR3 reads CASIPWGQGVGTEAFF. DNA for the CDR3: TGTGCCAGCATCCCTTGGGGACAGGGAGTCGGAACTGAAGCTTTCTTT.

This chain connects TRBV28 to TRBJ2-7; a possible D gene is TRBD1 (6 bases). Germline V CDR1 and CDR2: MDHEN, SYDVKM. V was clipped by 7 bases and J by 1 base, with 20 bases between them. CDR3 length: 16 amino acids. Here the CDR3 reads CASISAVTGRSYEQYF. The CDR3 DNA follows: TGTGCCAGCATCTCGGCAGTCACAGGGCGGTCCTACGAGCAGTACTTC.

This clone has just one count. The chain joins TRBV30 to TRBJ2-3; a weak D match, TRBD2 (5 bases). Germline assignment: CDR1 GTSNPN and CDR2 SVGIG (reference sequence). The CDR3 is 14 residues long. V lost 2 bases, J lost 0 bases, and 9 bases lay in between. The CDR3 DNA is TGTGCCTGGAGTCGACGGACTAGCACAGATACGCAGTATTTT. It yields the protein CAWSRRTSTDTQYF.

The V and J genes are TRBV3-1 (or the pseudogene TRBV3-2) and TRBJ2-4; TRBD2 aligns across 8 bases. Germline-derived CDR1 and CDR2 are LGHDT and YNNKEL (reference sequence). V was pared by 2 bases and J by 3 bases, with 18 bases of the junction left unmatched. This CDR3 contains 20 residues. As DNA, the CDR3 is TGTGCCAGCAGCCAAAAGTACGGGAGGGCCTCCGGGGTTGTCAAAAACATTCAGTACTTC. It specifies CASSQKYGRASGVVKNIQYF.

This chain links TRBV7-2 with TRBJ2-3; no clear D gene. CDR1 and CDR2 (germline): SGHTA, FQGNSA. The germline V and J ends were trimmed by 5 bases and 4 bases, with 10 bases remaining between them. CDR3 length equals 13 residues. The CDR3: CASSRELADTQYF. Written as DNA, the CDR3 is TGTGCCAGCAGCCGAGAGTTGGCAGATACGCAGTATTTT.

As DNA, the CDR3 is TGTGCCAGCAATTGGGACAGGGGAAGCAATCAGCCCCAGCATTTT. Protein: CASNWDRGSNQPQHF. The genes are TRBV6-5 and TRBJ1-5; 10 positions match TRBD1. V dropped 7 bases and J dropped 1; count of bases not matched to a gene: 4. Germline CDR1 is MNHEY and CDR2 is SVGAGI. The CDR3 has 15 amino acids.

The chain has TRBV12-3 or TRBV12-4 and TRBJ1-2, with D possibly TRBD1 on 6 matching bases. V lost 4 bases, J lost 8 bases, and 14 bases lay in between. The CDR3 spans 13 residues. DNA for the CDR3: TGTGCCAGCAGTTCCACAGGGTCAGGCGGCTACACCTTC. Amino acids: CASSSTGSGGYTF.

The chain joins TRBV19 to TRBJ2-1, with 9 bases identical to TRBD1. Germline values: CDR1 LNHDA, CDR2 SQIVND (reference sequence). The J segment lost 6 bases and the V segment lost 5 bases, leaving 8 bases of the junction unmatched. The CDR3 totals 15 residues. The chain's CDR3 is CASSGQGKGINEQFF. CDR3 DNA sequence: TGTGCCAGTAGTGGACAGGGGAAGGGGATCAATGAGCAGTTCTTC.

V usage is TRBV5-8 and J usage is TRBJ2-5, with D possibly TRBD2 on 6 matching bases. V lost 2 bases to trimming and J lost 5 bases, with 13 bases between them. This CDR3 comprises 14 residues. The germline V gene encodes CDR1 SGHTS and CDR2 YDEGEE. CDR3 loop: CASSFQGLRETQYF. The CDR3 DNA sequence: TGTGCCAGCAGCTTCCAGGGACTCCGGGAGACCCAGTACTTC.

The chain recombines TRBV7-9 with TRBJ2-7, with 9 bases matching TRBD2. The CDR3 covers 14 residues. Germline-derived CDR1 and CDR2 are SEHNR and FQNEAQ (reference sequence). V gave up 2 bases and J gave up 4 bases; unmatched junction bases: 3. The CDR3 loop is CASSLSLAGYEQYF. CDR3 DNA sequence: TGTGCCAGCAGCTTAAGTCTAGCGGGATACGAGCAGTACTTC.

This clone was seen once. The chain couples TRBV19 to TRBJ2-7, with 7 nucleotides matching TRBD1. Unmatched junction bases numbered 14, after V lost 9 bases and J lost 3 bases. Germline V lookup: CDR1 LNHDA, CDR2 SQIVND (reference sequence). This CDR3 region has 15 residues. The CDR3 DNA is TGTGCCAGGCCATCGGGACAGATCTATCTCTACGAGCAGTACTTC. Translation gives CARPSGQIYLYEQYF.

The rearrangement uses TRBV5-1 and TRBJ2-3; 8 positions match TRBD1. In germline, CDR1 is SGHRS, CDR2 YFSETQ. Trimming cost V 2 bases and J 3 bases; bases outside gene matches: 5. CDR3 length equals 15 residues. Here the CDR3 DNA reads TGCGCCAGCAGCTTCAGACAGGGGTGGACAGATACGCAGTATTTT. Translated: CASSFRQGWTDTQYF.

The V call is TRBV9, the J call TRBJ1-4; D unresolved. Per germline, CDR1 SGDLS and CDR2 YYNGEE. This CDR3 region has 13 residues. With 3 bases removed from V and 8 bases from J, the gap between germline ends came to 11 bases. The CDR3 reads CASSGHVGEKLFF. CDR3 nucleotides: TGTGCCAGCAGCGGACACGTGGGCGAAAAACTGTTTTTT.

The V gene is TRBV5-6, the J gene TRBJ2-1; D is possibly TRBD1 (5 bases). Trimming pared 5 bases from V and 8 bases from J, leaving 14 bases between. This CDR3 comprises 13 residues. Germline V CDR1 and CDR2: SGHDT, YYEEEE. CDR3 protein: CASRGPSGDEQFF. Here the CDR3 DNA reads TGTGCCAGCAGGGGGCCCTCCGGCGATGAGCAGTTCTTC.

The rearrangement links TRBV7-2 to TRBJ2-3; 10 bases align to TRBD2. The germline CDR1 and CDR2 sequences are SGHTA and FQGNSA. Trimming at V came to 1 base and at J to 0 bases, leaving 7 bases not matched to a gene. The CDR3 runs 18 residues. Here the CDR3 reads CASSLEPPSGSSTDTQYF. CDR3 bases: TGTGCCAGCAGCTTAGAACCTCCTAGCGGGAGCAGCACAGATACGCAGTATTTT.

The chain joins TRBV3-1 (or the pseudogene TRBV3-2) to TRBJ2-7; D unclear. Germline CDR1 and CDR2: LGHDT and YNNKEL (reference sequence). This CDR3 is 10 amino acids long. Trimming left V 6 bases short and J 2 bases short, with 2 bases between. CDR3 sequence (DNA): TGTGCCAGCAGTACCTACGAGCAGTACTTC. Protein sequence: CASSTYEQYF.

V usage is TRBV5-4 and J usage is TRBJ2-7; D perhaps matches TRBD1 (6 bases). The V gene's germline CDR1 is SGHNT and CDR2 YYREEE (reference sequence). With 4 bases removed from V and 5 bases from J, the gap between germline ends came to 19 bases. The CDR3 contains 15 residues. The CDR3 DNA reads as TGTGCCAGCAGCCCGGGACGGACAGAGTGGGACGAGCAGTACTTC. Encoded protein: CASSPGRTEWDEQYF. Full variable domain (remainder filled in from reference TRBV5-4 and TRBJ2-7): ETGVTQSPTHLIKTRGQQVTLRCSSQSGHNTVSWYQQALGQGPQFIFQYYREEENGRGNFPPRFSGLQFPNYSSELNVNALELDDSALYLCASSPGRTEWDEQYFGPGTRLTVT.

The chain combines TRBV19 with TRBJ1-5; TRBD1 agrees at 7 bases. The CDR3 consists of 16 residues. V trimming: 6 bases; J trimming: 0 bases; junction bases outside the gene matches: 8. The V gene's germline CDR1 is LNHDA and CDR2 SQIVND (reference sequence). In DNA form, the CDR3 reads TGTGCCAGTAGGTCAGGGGGACCTTATAGCAATCAGCCCCAGCATTTT. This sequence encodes CASRSGGPYSNQPQHF.

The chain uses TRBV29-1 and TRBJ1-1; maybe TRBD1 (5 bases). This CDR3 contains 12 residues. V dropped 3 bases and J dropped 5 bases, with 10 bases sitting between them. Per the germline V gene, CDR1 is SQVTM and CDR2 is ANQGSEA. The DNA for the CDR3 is TGCAGCGTTGACCCCGGGGGGACTGAAGCTTTCTTT. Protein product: CSVDPGGTEAFF.

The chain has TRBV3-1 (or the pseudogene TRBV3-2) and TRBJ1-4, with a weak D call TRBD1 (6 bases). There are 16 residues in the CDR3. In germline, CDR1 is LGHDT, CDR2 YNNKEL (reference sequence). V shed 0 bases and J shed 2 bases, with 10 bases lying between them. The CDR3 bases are TGTGCCAGCAGCCAAGATCAGGGGTTCACTAATGAAAAACTGTTTTTT. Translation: CASSQDQGFTNEKLFF.

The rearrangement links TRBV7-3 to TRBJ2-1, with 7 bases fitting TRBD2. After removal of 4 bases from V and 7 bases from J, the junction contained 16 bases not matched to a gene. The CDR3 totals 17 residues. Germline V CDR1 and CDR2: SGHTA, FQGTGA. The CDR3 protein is CASSSQPLAAASNEQFF. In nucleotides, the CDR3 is TGTGCCAGCAGCTCGCAACCCCTAGCGGCCGCCTCGAATGAGCAGTTCTTC.